One and the same sample provided the 11 T cell receptor beta chains below, sequenced in a study of spatial heterogeneity in lung cancer. Each CDR3 protein is one row after TCRdb ran MiXCR on the 5' RACE reads. Of roughly 80,000 distinct CDR3 sequences listed, approximately 8.1% are singletons. Time point specified: sample taken at primary tumor resection. Here the sequenced sample was PBMCs, taken at surgery. The receptors were sampled from a male donor with early-stage non-small cell lung cancer.

This clonotype occurred a few times. V usage is TRBV10-3 and J usage is TRBJ2-3, with D possibly being TRBD1 (5 bases). This CDR3 has 16 residues. Germline assignment: CDR1 ENHRY and CDR2 SYGVKD. Trimming removed 0 bases at V and 0 bases at J, with 10 bases between. DNA for the CDR3: TGTGCCATCAGTGAGTCTATGACAGCTAGCACAGATACGCAGTATTTT. Its translation is CAISESMTASTDTQYF.

In this sample, this clonotype turned up a few times. The chain joins TRBV20-1 to TRBJ1-5; the D is unclear. Germline V CDR1 and CDR2: DFQATT, SNEGSKA (reference sequence). The ends were cut back, 2 bases at V and 3 bases at J, with 11 bases in the middle. This CDR3 spans 14 amino acids. CDR3 sequence reads: CSARKGGNNQPQHF. Written as DNA, the CDR3 is TGCAGTGCTAGAAAGGGAGGTAACAATCAGCCCCAGCATTTT.

The V and J genes are TRBV5-1 and TRBJ1-1; tentatively, D is TRBD1 (5 bases). This CDR3 has 15 residues. Germline loops: CDR1 SGHRS, CDR2 YFSETQ. With 3 bases removed from V and 1 base from J, the gap between germline ends came to 13 bases. Here the CDR3 reads CASSSRGRTNTEAFF. CDR3 in DNA: TGCGCCAGCAGCTCCCGGGGCAGGACGAACACTGAAGCTTTCTTT.

This clonotype showed up many times. This chain connects TRBV5-1 to TRBJ2-1, with D possibly TRBD1 on 6 matching bases. The CDR3 is made up of 13 amino acids. Trimming shortened V by 0 bases and J by 8 bases, and 9 bases separated the two germline ends. Germline values: CDR1 SGHRS, CDR2 YFSETQ. The CDR3 sequence: CASSLAGAHEQFF. The CDR3, as DNA: TGCGCCAGCAGCTTGGCAGGGGCCCATGAGCAGTTCTTC. Looking up the rest from reference TRBV5-1 and TRBJ2-1 gives the full variable domain: KAGVTQTPRYLIKTRGQQVTLSCSPISGHRSVSWYQQTPGQGLQFLFEYFSETQRNKGNFPGRFSGRQFSNSRSEMNVSTLELGDSALYLCASSLAGAHEQFFGPGTRLTVL.

In this sample, this clonotype turned up many times. The chain carries TRBV20-1 and TRBJ1-5; D might be TRBD1 (6 bases). The CDR3 extends over 12 amino acids. V was cut by 6 bases and J by 7 bases, with 13 bases left in between. Germline values: CDR1 DFQATT, CDR2 SNEGSKA (reference sequence). As DNA, the CDR3 is TGCAGTGCGACGCAGGGGACCCAGCCCCAGCATTTT. Protein: CSATQGTQPQHF.

This clonotype was seen a handful of times. Likely a read error: the CDR3 ends without its conserved phenylalanine or tryptophan. The rearrangement links TRBV7-7 to TRBJ1-3; tentatively, D is TRBD1 (6 bases). CDR1 is SSHAT and CDR2 is FNYEAQ in the germline V gene (reference sequence). This CDR3 spans 15 amino acids. CDR3 protein: CASSPGAGPGNTIYL. The DNA of the CDR3 is TGTGCTAGCAGCCCAGGGGCAGGGCCTGGAAACACCATATATCTT.

This clonotype was seen only a few times. V is TRBV6-2 or TRBV6-3 and J is TRBJ1-1; D unresolved. Between the trimmed V and J ends, which lost 5 bases and 1 base, there was a span of 20 bases. From germline, CDR1 is MNHEY and CDR2 SVGEGT. CDR3 length equals 17 residues. CDR3 residues: CASSPTPTDGENTEAFF. The CDR3 DNA reads TGTGCCAGCAGTCCCACCCCTACGGACGGGGAGAACACTGAAGCTTTCTTT.

This clonotype has only a few counts. This sequence joins TRBV6-2 or TRBV6-3 and TRBJ1-1, with 7 bases matching TRBD1. The CDR3 spans 17 residues. The germline V gene encodes CDR1 MNHEY and CDR2 SVGEGT. The junction had 17 bases not matched to a gene; V was cut back by 8 bases and J by 2 bases. The CDR3 DNA follows: TGTGCCAGCCGACGACCGGGACAGCTAAATTTTAACACTGAAGCTTTCTTT. Its translation: CASRRPGQLNFNTEAFF.

This clonotype came up a few times. J is TRBJ2-2 and V is TRBV7-6; D not resolved. Trimming removed 5 bases at V and 2 bases at J, with 9 bases between. Germline CDR1 SGHVS, CDR2 FNYEAQ. CDR3 size: 14 residues. This chain's CDR3 is CASSAVDNTGELFF. CDR3 bases: TGTGCCAGCAGCGCGGTTGATAACACCGGGGAGCTGTTTTTT.

Ten or more counts support this clonotype. This chain uses TRBV2 with TRBJ1-1; D is unclear. V lost 2 bases, J lost 4 bases, and 20 bases lay in between. Germline V lookup: CDR1 SNHLY, CDR2 FYNNEI. The CDR3 extends over 17 amino acids. In DNA form, the CDR3 reads TGTGCCAGCAGTGAAAACAACCCGAGCTACATGGGCACTGAAGCTTTCTTT. Translating gives CASSENNPSYMGTEAFF.

This clonotype showed up just a few times. V and J are TRBV6-5 and TRBJ2-2; possible D gene TRBD1, 5 bases. The V gene's germline CDR1 is MNHEY and CDR2 SVGAGI. Trimming pared 0 bases from V and 0 bases from J, leaving 8 bases between. The CDR3 is 16 amino acids. DNA of the CDR3: TGTGCCAGCAGTTACTCAGGGGCCGCGAACACCGGGGAGCTGTTTTTT. Translating gives CASSYSGAANTGELFF.